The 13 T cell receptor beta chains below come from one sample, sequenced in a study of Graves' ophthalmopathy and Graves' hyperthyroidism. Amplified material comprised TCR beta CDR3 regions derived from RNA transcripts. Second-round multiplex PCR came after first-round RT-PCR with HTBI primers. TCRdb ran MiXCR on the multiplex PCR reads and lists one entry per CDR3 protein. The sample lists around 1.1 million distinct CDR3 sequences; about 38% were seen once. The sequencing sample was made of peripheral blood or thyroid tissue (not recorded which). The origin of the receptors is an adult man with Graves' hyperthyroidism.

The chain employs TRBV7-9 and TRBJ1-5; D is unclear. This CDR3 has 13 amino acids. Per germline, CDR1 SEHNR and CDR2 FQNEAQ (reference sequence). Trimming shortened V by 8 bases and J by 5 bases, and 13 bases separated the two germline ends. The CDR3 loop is CASRYAGDQPQHF. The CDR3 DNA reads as TGTGCCAGCCGCTACGCGGGAGATCAGCCCCAGCATTTT.

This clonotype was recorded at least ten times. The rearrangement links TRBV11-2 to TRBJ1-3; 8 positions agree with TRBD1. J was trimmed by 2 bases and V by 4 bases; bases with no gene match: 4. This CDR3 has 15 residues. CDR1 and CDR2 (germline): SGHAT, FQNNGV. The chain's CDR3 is CASSSDRGPGNTIYF. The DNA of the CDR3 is TGTGCCAGCAGCTCAGACAGGGGACCTGGAAACACCATATATTTT.

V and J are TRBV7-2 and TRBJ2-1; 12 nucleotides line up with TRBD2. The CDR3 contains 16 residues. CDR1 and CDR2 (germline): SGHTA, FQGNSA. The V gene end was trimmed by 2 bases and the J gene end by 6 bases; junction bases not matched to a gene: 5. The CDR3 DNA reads TGTGCCAGCAGCTTAACGCTAGCGGGAGGGCCCAATGAGCAGTTCTTC. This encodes CASSLTLAGGPNEQFF.

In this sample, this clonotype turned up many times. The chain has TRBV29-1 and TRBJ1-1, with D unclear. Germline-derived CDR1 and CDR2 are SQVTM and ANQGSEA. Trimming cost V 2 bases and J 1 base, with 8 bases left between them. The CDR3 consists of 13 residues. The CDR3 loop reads CSVERGRNTEAFF. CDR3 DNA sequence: TGCAGCGTTGAACGCGGCAGGAACACTGAAGCTTTCTTT. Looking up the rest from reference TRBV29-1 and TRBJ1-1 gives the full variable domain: SAVISQKPSRDICQRGTSLTIQCQVDSQVTMMFWYRQQPGQSLTLIATANQGSEATYESGFVIDKFPISRPNLTFSTLTVSNMSPEDSSIYLCSVERGRNTEAFFGQGTRLTVV.

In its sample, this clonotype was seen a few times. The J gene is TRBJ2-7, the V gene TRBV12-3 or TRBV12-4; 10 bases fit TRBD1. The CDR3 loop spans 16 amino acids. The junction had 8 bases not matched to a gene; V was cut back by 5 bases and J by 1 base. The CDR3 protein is CASSPDGGQGSYEQYF. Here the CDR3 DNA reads TGTGCCAGCAGTCCTGACGGGGGACAGGGGTCCTACGAGCAGTACTTC.

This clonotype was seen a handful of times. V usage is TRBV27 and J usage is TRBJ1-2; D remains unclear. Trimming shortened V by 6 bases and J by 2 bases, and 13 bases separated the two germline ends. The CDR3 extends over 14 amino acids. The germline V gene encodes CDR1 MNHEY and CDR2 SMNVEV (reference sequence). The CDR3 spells CASSRAGANYGYTF. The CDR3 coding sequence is TGTGCCAGCAGCCGGGCAGGAGCCAACTATGGCTACACCTTC.

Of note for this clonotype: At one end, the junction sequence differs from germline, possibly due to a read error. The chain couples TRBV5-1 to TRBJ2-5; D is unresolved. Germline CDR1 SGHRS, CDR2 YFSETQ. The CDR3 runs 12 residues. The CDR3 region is CASSFNYETQHF. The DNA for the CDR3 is TGCGCCAGCAGCTTCAATTATGAGACCCAGCACTTC.

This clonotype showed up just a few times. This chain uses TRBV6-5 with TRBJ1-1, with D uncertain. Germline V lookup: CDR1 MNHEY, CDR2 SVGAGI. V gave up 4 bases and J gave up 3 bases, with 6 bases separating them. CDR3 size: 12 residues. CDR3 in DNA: TGTGCCAGCAGTTGGAGGCACACTGAAGCTTTCTTT. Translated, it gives CASSWRHTEAFF.

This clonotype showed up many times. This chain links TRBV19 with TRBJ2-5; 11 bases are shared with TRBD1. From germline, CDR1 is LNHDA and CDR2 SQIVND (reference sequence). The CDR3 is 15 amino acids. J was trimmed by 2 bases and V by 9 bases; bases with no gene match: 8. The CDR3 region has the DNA TGTGCCAGCAGCACAAGGGACAGGGGGCAAGAGACCCAGTACTTC. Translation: CASSTRDRGQETQYF.

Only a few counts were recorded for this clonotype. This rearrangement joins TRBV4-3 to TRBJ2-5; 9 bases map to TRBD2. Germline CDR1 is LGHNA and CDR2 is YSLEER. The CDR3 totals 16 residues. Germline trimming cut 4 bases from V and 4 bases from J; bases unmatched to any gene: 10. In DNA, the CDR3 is TGCGCCAGCAGCCCCGGGGGCGGGGGGGCCGGAGAGACCCAGTACTTC. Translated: CASSPGGGGAGETQYF.

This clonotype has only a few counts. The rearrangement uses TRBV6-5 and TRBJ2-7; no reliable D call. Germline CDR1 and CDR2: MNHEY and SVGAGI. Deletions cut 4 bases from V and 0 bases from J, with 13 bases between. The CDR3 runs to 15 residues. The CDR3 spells CASSLNPKGSYEQYF. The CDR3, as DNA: TGTGCCAGCAGTTTGAACCCGAAGGGCTCCTACGAGCAGTACTTC.

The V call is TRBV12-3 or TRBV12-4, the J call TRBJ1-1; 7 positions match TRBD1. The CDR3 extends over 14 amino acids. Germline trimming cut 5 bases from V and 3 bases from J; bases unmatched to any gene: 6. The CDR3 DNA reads TGTGCCAGCAGTACGGACAGGTTGTACACTGAAGCTTTCTTT. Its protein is CASSTDRLYTEAFF.

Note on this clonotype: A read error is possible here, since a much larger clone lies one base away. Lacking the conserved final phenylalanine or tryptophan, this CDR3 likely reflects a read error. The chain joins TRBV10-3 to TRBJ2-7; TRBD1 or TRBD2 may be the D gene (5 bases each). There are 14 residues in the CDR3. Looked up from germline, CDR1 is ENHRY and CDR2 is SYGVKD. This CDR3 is CASSPGTYLYEQYL. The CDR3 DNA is TGTGCCAGCAGTCCCGGGACGTACCTCTACGAGCAGTACCTC.